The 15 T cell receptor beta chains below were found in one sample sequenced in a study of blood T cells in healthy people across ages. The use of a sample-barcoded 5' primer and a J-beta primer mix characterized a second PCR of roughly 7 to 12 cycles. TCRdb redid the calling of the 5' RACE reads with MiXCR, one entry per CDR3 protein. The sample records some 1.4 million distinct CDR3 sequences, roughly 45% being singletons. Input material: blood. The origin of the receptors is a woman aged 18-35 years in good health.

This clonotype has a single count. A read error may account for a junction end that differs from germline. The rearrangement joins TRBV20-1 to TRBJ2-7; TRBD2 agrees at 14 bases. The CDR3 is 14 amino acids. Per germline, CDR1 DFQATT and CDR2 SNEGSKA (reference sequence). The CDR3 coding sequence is TGCAGTGCTGGGGGGACTAGCGGGAGTTACGGGCAGTACTTC. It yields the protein CSAGGTSGSYGQYF.

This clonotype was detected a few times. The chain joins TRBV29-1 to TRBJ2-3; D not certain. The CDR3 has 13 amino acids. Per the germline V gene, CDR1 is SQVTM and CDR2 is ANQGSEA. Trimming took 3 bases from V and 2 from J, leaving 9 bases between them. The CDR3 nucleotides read TGCAGCGTTGACGGGCGGATCACAGATACGCAGTATTTT. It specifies CSVDGRITDTQYF.

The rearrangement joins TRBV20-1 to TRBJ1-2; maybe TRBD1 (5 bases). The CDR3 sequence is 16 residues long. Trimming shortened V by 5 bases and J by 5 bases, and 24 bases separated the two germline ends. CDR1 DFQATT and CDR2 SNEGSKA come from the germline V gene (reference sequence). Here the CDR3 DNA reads TGCAGTGCTGATGCCACAATTTTGGGGGAGCTATATGGCTACACCTTC. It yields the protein CSADATILGELYGYTF.

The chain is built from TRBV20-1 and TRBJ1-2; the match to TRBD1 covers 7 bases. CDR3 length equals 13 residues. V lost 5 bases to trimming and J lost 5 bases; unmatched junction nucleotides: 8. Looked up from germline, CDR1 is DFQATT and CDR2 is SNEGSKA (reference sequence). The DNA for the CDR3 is TGCAGTGCTGCCCAGACAGGGATTTATGGCTACACCTTC. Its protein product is CSAAQTGIYGYTF.

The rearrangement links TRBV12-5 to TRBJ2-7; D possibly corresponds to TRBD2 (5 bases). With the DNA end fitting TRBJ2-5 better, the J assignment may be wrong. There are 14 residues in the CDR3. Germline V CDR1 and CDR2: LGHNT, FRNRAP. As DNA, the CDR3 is TGTGCTAGTGGTGCCGGGATAGCTGGAGAGACCCAGTACTTC. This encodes CASGAGIAGETQYF.

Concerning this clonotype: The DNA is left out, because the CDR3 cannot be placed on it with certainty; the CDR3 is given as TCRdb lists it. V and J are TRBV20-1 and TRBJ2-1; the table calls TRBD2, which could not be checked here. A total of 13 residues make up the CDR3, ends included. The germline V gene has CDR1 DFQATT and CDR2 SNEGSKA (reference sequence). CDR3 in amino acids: CSTSGLDYNEQFF.

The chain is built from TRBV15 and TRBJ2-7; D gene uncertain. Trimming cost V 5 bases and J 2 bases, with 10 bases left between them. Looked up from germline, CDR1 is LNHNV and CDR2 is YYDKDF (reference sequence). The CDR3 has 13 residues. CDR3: CATSPARTYEQYF. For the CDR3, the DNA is TGTGCCACCAGCCCTGCCCGGACCTACGAGCAGTACTTC.

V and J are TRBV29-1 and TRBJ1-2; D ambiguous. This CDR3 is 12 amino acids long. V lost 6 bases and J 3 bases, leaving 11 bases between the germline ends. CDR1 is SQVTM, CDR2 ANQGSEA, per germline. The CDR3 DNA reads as TGCAGCGTGAGCAACATAGACTATGGCTACACCTTC. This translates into CSVSNIDYGYTF.

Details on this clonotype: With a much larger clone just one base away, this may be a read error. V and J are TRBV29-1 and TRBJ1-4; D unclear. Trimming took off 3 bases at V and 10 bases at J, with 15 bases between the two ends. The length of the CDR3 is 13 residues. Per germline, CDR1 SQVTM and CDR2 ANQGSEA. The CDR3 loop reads CSVDEGRDAKLFF. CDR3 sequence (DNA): TGCAGCGTTGATGAGGGTCGTGATGCAAAACTGTTTTTT. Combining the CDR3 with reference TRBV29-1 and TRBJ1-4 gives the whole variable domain SAVISQKPSRDICQRGTSLTIQCQVDSQVTMMFWYRQQPGQSLTLIATANQGSEATYESGFVIDKFPISRPNLTFSTLTVSNMSPEDSSIYLCSVDEGRDAKLFFGSGTQLSVL.

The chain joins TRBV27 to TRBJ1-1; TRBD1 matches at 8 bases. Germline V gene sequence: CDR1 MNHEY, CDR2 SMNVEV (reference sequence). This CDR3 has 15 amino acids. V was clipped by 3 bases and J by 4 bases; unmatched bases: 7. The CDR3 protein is CASSFPGGARTEAFF. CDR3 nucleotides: TGTGCCAGCAGTTTTCCAGGGGGCGCGCGCACTGAAGCTTTCTTT.

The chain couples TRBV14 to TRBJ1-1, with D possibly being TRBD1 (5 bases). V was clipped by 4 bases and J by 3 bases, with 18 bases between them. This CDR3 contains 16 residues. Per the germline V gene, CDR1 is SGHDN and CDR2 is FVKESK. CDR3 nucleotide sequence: TGTGCCAGCAGCCCCAACGACGCAGGGAGATACACTGAAGCTTTCTTT. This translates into CASSPNDAGRYTEAFF.

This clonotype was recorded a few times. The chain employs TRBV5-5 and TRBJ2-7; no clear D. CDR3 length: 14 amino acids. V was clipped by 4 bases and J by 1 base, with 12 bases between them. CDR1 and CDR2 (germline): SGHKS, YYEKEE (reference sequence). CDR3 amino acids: CASSPEAFSYEQYF. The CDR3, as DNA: TGTGCCAGCAGCCCCGAGGCTTTTTCCTACGAGCAGTACTTC.

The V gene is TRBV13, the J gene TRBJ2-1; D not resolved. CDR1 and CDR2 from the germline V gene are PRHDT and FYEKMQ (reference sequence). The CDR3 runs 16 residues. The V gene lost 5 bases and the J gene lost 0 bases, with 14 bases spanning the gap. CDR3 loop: CASSPAPALSYNEQFF. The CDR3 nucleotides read TGTGCCAGCAGCCCTGCCCCAGCTCTCTCCTACAATGAGCAGTTCTTC.

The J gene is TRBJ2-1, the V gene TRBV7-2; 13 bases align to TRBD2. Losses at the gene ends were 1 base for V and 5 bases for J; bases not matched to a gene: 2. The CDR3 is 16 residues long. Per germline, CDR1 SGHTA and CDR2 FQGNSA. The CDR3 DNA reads TGTGCCAGCAGCTTAGTGACTAGCGGGGGGAACAATGAGCAGTTCTTC. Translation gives CASSLVTSGGNNEQFF.

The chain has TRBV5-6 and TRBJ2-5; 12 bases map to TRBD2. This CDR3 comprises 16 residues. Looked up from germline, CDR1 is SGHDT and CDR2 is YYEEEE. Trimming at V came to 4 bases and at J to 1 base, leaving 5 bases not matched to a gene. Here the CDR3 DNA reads TGTGCCAGCAGCCCTGGACTAGCGGGGTTCCAAGAGACCCAGTACTTC. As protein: CASSPGLAGFQETQYF.